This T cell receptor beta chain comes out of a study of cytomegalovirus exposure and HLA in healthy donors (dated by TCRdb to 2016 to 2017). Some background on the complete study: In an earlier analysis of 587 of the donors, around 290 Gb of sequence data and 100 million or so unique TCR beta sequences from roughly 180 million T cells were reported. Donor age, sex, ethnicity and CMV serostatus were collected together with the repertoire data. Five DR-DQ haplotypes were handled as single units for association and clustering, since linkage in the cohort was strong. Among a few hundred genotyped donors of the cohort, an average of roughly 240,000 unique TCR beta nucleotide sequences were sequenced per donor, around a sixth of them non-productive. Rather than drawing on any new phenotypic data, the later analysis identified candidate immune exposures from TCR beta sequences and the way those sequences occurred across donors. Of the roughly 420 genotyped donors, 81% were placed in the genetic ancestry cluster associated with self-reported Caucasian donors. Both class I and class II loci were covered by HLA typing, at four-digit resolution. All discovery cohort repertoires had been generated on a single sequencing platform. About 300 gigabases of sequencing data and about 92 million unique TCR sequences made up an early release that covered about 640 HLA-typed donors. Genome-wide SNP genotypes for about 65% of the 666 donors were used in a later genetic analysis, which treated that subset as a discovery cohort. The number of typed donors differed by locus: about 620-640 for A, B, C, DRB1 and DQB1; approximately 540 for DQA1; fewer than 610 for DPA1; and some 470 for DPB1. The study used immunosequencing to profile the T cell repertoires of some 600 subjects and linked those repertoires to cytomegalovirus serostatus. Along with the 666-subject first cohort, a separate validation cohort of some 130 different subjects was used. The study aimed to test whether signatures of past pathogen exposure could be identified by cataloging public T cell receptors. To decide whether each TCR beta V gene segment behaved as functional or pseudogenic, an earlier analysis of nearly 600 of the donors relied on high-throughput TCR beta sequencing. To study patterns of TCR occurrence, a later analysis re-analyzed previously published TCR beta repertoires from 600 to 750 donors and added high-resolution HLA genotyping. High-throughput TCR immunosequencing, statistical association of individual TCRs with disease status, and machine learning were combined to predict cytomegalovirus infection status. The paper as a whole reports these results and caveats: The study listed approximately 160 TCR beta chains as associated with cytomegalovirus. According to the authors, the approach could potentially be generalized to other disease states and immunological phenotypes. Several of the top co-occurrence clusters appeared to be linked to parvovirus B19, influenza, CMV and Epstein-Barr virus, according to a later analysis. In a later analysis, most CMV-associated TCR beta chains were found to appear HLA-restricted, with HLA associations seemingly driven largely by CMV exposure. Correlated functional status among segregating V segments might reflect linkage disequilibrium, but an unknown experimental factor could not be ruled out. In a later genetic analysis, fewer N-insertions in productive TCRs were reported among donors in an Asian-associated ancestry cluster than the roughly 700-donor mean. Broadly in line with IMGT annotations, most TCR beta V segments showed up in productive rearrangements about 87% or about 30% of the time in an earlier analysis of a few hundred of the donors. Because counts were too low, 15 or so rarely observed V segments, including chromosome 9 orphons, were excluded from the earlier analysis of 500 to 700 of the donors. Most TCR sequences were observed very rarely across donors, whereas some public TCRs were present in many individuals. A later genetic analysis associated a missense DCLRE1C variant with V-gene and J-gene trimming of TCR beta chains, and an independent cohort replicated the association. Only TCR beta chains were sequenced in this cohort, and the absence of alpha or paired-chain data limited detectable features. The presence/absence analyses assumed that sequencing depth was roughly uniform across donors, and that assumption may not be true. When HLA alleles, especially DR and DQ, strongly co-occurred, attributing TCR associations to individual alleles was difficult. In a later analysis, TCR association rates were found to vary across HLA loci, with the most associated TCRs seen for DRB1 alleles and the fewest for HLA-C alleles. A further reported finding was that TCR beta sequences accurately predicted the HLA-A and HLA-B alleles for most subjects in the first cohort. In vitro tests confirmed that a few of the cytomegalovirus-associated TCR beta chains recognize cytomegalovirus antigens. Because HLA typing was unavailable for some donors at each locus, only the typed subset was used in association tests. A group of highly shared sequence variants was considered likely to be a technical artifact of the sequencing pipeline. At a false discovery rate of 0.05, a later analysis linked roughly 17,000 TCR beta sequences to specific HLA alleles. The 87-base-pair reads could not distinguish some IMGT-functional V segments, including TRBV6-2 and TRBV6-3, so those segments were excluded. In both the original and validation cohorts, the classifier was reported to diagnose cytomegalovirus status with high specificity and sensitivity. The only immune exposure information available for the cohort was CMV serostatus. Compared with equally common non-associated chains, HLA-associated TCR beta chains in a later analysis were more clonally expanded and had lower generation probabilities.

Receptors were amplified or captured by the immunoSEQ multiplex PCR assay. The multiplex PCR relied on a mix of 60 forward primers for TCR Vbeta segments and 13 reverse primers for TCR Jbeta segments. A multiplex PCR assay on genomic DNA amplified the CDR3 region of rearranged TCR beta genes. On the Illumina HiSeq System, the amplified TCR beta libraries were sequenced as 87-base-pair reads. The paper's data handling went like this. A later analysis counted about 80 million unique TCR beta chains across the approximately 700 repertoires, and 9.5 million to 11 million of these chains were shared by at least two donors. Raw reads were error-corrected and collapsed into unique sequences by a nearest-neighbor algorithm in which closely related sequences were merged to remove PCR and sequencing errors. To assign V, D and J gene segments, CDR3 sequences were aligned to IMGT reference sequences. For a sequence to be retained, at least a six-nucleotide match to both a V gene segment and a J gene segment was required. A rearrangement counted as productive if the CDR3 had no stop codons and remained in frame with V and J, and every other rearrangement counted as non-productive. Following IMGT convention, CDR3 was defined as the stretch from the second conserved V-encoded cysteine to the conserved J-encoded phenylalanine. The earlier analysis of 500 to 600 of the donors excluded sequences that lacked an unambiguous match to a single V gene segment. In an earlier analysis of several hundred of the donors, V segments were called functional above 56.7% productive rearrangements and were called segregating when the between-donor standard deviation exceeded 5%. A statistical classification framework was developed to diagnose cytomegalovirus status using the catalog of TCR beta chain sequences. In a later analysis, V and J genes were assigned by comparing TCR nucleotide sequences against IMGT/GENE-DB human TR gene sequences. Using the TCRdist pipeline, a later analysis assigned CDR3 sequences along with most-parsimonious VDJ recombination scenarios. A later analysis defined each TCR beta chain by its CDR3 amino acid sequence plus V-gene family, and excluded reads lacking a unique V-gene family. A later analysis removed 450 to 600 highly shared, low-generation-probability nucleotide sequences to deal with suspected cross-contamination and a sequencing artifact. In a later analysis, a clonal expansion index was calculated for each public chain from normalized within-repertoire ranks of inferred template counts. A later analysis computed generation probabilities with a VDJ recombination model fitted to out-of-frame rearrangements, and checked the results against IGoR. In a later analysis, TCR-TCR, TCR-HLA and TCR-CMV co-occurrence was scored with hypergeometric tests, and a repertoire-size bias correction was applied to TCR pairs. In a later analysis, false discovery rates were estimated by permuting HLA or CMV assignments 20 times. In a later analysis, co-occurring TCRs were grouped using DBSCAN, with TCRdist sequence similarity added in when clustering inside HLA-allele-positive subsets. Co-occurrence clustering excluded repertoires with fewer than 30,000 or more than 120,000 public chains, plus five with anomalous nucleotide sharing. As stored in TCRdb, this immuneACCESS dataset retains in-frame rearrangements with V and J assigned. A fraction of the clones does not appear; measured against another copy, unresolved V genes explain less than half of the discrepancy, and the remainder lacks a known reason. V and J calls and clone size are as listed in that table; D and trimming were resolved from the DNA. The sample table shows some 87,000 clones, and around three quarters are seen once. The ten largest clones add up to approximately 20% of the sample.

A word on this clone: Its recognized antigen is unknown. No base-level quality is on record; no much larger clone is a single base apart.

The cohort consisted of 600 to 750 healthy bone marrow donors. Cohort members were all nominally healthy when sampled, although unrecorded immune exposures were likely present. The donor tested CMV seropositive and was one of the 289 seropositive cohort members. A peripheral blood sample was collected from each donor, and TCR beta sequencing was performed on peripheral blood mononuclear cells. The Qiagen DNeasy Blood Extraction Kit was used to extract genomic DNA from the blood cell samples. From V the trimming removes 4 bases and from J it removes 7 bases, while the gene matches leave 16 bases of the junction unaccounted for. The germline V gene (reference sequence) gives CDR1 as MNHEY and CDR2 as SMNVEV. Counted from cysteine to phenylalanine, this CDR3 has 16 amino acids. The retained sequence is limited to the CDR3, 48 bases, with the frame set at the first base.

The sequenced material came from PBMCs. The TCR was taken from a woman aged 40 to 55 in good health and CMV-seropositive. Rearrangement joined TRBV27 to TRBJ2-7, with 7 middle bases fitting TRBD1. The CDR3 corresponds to CASSSMVRDRNREQYF. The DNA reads TGTGCCAGCAGTTCAATGGTCCGGGACAGAAACCGGGAGCAGTACTTC.